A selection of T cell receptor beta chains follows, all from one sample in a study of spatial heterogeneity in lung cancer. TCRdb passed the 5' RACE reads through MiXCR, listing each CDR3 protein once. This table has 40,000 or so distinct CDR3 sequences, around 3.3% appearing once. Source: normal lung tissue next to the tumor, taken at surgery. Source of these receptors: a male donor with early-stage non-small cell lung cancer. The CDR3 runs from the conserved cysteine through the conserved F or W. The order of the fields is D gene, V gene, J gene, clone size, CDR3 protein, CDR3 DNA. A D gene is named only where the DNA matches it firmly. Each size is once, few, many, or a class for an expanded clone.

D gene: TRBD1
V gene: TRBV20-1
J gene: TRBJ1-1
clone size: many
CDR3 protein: CSARPLGQGTEAFF
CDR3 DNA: TGCAGTGCTAGACCCCTCGGACAGGGCACTGAAGCTTTCTTT

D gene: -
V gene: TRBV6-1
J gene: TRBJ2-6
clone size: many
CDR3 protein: CAAHRAGANVLTF
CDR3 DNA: TGTGCCGCTCACAGAGCTGGGGCCAACGTCCTGACTTTC

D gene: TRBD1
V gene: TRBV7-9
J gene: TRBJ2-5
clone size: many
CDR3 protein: CASSLWTGTETQYF
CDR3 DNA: TGTGCCAGCAGCCTATGGACAGGGACAGAGACCCAGTACTTC

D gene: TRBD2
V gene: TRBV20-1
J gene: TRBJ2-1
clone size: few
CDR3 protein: CSAAPPSGRDNEQFF
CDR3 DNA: TGCAGTGCCGCCCCCCCTAGCGGGAGGGACAATGAGCAGTTCTTC

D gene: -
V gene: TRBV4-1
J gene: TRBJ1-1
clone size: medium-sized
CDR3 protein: CASSPLEGRKAFF
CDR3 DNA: TGCGCCAGCAGCCCTCTTGAGGGGCGGAAGGCTTTCTTT

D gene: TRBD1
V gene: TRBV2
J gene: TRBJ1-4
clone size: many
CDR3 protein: CASSEGGQEKLFF
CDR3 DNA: TGTGCCAGCAGTGAAGGGGGACAGGAAAAACTGTTTTTT

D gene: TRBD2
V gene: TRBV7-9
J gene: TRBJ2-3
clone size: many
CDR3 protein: CASSPIAGGSDTDTQYF
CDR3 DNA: TGTGCCAGCAGCCCTATAGCGGGAGGGAGCGACACAGATACGCAGTATTTT

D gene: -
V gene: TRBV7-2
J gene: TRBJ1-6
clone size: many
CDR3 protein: CASRRGYFSPLHF
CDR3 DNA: TGTGCCAGCAGGCGGGGCTATTTTTCACCCCTCCACTTT

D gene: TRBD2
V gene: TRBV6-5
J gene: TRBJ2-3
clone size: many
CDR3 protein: CASRGTSRPTDTQYF
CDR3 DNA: TGTGCCAGCAGGGGGACTAGCAGACCCACAGATACGCAGTATTTT

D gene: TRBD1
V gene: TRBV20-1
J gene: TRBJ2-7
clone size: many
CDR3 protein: CSADSGQVYEQYF
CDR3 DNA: TGCAGTGCTGACTCGGGACAGGTCTACGAGCAGTACTTC

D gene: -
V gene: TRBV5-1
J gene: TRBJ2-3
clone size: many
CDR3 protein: CASSSLPDTQYF
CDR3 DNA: TGCGCCAGCAGCTCCTTACCAGATACGCAGTATTTT

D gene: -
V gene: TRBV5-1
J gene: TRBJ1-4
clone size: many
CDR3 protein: CASSLEATNEKLFF
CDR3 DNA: TGCGCCAGCAGCTTGGAAGCAACTAATGAAAAACTGTTTTTT

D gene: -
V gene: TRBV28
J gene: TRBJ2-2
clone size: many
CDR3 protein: CASSLYSGELFF
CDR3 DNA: TGTGCCAGCAGTTTATATTCCGGGGAGCTGTTTTTT

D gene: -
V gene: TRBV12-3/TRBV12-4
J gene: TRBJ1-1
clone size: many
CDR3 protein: CASSREGGQAFF
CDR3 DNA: TGTGCCAGCAGTCGGGAGGGGGGGCAAGCTTTCTTT

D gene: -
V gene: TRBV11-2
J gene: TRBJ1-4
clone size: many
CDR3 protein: CASSPANEKLFF
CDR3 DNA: TGTGCCAGCAGCCCAGCTAATGAAAAACTGTTTTTT

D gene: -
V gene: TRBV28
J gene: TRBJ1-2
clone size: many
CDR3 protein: CASSPGGYGYTF
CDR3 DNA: TGTGCCAGCAGCCCCGGCGGCTATGGCTACACCTTC